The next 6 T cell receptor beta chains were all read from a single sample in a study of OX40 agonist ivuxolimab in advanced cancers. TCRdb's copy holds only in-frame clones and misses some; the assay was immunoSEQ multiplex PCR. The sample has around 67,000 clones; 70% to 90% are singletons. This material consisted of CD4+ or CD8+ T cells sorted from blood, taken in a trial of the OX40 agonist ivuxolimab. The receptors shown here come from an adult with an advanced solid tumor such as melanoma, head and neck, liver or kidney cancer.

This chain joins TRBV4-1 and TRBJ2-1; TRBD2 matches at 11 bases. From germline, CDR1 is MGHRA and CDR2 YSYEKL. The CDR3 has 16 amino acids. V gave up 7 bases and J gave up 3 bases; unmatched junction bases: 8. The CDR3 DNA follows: TGCGCCAGCACCCCCCTAGCGGGGGGCCGCTACAATGAGCAGTTCTTC. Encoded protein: CASTPLAGGRYNEQFF.

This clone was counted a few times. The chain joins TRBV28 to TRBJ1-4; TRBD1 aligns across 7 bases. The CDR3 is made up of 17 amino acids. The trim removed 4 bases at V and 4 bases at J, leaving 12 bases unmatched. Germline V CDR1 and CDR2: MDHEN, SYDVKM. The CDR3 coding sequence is TGTGCCAGCAGTTCGGTTGGGACAGCGGGTTTTAATGAAAAACTGTTTTTT. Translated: CASSSVGTAGFNEKLFF.

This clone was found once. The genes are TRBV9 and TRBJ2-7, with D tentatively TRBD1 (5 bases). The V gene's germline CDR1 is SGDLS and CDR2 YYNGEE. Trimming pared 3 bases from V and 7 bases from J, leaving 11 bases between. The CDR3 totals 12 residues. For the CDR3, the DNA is TGTGCCAGCAGCGGGACAAGCCGGGAGCAGTACTTC. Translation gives CASSGTSREQYF.

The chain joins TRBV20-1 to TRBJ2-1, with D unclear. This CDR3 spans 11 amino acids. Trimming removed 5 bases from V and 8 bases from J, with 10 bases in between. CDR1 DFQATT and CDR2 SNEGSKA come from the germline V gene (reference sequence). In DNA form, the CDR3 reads TGCAGTGCTGAGCGCGATTATGAGCAGTTCTTC. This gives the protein CSAERDYEQFF.

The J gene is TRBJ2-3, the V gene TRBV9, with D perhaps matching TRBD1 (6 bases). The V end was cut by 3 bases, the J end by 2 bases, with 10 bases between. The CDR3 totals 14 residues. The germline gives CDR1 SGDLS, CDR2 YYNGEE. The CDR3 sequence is CASSAGEFTDTQYF. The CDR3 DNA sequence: TGTGCCAGCAGCGCAGGGGAGTTCACAGATACGCAGTATTTT.

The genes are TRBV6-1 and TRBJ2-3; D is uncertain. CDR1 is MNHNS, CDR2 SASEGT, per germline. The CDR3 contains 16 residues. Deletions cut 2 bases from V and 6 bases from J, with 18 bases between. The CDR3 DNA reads TGTGCCAGCAGTGAAAGTCGATGGGTCCCGGAGGATACGCAGTATTTT. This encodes CASSESRWVPEDTQYF.